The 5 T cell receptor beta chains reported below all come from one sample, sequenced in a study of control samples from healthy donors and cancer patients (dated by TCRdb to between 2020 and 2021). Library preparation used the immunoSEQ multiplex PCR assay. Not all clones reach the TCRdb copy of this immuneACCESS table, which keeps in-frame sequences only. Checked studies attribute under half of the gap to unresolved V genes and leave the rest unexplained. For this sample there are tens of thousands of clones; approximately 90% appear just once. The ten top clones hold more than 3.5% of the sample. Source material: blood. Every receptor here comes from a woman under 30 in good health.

The CDR3 loop reads CASSQEGVGEQYF. The DNA of the CDR3 is TGCGCCAGCAGCCAGGAGGGGGTCGGCGAGCAGTACTTC. The gene calls are TRBV4-1 and TRBJ2-7; either TRBD1 or TRBD2 may supply D (6 bases each). The CDR3 runs to 13 residues. Per germline, CDR1 MGHRA and CDR2 YSYEKL. Trimming cost V 3 bases and J 6 bases, with 12 bases left between them.

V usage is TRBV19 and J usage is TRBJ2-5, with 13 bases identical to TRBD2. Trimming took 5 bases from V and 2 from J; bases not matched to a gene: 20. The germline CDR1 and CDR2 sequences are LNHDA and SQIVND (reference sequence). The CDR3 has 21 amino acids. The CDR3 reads CASSPGKLAGGPRYLQETQYF. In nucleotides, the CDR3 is TGTGCCAGTAGTCCGGGGAAACTAGCGGGGGGGCCTCGTTATCTTCAAGAGACCCAGTACTTC.

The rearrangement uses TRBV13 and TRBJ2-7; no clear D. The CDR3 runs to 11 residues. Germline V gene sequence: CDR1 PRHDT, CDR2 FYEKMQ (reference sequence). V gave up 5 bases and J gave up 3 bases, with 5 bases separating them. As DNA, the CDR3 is TGTGCCAGCAGCCTCCACTACGAGCAGTACTTC. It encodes CASSLHYEQYF.

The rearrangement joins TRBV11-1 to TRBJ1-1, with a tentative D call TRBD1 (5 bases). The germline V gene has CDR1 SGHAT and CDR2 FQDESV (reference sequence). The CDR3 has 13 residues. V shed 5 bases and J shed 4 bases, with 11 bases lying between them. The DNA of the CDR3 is TGTGCCAGCAGCACAGGAAGAGGCACTGAAGCTTTCTTT. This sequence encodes CASSTGRGTEAFF.

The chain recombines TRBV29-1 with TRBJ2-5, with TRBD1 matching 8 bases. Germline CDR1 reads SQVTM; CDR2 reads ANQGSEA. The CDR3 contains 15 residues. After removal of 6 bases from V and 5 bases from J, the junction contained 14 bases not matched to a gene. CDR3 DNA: TGCAGCGTGGGGTCCGGGACAGGCCGCATGGAGACCCAGTACTTC. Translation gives CSVGSGTGRMETQYF.